Listed here are 10 T cell receptor beta chains from one sample, sequenced in a study of radiotherapy plus CTLA-4 blockade in lung cancer. The table came from immunoSEQ multiplex PCR; TCRdb's copy has only in-frame clones and leaves some out. The sample shows 60,000 or so clones, around 80% of them seen only once. Material: peripheral blood, obtained from a patient treated with radiotherapy plus ipilimumab. All receptors derive from a human donor with non-small cell lung cancer who had a partial response to radiotherapy plus ipilimumab.

A few counts support this clone. V and J are TRBV7-9 and TRBJ2-7, with D perhaps matching TRBD1 (6 bases). Germline values: CDR1 SEHNR, CDR2 FQNEAQ (reference sequence). This CDR3 contains 16 residues. Trimming pared 2 bases from V and 3 bases from J, leaving 17 bases between. The CDR3 sequence: CASSLSLAGAFYEQYF. DNA of the CDR3: TGTGCCAGCAGCTTAAGTTTGGCAGGGGCTTTCTACGAGCAGTACTTC.

This sequence joins TRBV6-1 and TRBJ2-1; TRBD1 aligns across 8 bases. CDR3 size: 15 residues. In germline, CDR1 is MNHNS, CDR2 SASEGT. Losses at the gene ends were 0 bases for V and 13 bases for J; bases not matched to a gene: 11. The CDR3 sequence is CASSEALNRGVPQFF. The DNA for the CDR3 is TGTGCCAGCAGTGAAGCCCTCAACAGGGGGGTTCCACAGTTCTTC.

This clone was recorded once. For the CDR3, the DNA is TGTGCCAGCAGCCCTGTTCCCGGGACAACCACCTACGAGCAGTACTTC. Translating it yields CASSPVPGTTTYEQYF. The chain couples TRBV7-8 to TRBJ2-7; D is possibly TRBD1 (6 bases). This CDR3 comprises 16 residues. Germline V CDR1 and CDR2: SGHVS, FQNEAQ. V was shortened by 5 bases and J by 2 bases, with 19 bases between the two germline ends.

This rearrangement joins TRBV19 to TRBJ1-1; possible D gene TRBD1, 6 bases. Per the germline V gene, CDR1 is LNHDA and CDR2 is SQIVND (reference sequence). Trimming shortened V by 3 bases and J by 4 bases, and 9 bases separated the two germline ends. This CDR3 is 13 amino acids long. The CDR3 loop reads CASSILQGTEAFF. CDR3 DNA sequence: TGTGCCAGTAGTATTTTACAGGGCACTGAAGCTTTCTTT.

V is TRBV29-1 and J is TRBJ2-2; 9 positions agree with TRBD2. The germline V gene encodes CDR1 SQVTM and CDR2 ANQGSEA. There are 13 residues in the CDR3. The CDR3 reads CGAGTSSTGELFF. Written as DNA, the CDR3 is TGCGGCGCGGGGACTAGCTCCACCGGGGAGCTGTTTTTT.

This chain connects TRBV9 to TRBJ2-5; D is possibly TRBD2 (5 bases). CDR3 length: 15 residues. V dropped 0 bases and J dropped 7 bases, with 16 bases sitting between them. Germline assignment: CDR1 SGDLS and CDR2 YYNGEE. The CDR3 protein is CASSVGELVSATQYF. In DNA, the CDR3 is TGTGCCAGCAGCGTAGGCGAACTAGTCTCCGCGACCCAGTACTTC.

This sequence joins TRBV6-1 and TRBJ1-2, with 7 bases lining up with TRBD1. The CDR3 runs to 16 residues. CDR1 and CDR2 (germline): MNHNS, SASEGT. The V and J ends lost 0 bases and 3 bases, in that order; junction bases with no gene match: 7. The chain's CDR3 is CASSEAWAGGYYGYTF. CDR3 DNA sequence: TGTGCCAGCAGTGAAGCTTGGGCAGGGGGTTACTATGGCTACACCTTC.

The CDR3 spells CASSSGTGLSGNTIYF. The CDR3 nucleotides are TGTGCCAGCAGCTCGGGGACAGGGTTGTCTGGAAACACCATATATTTT. The V and J genes are TRBV5-8 and TRBJ1-3, with 9 nucleotides matching TRBD1. Germline V CDR1 and CDR2: SGHTS, YDEGEE. The CDR3 contains 16 residues. After removal of 3 bases from V and 1 base from J, the junction contained 5 bases not matched to a gene.

This clone was detected a few times. The gene calls are TRBV5-1 and TRBJ1-6, with 9 nucleotides matching TRBD1. The V gene's germline CDR1 is SGHRS and CDR2 YFSETQ. V shed 5 bases, J shed 7 bases, and the junction held 7 bases outside the gene matches. The CDR3 sequence is 15 residues long. The CDR3 loop is CASRFETGGNSPLHF. The CDR3 nucleotides are TGCGCCAGCAGATTTGAGACAGGGGGGAATTCACCCCTCCACTTT.

This chain joins TRBV6-1 and TRBJ1-2; tentatively, D is TRBD1 (6 bases). Germline V lookup: CDR1 MNHNS, CDR2 SASEGT. The V gene lost 6 bases and the J gene lost 4 bases, with 18 bases spanning the gap. This CDR3 comprises 15 residues. The CDR3 protein is CASRGTTGWGYGYTF. The CDR3 DNA is TGTGCCAGCAGGGGCACAACAGGGTGGGGCTATGGCTACACCTTC.